This TCR beta chain was obtained from a study of PD-L1 blockade in urothelial cancer. Regarding time point: peripheral blood 6 weeks after treatment start. The CDR3 runs 15 residues. From germline, CDR1 is GTSNPN and CDR2 SVGIG (reference sequence). V lost 4 bases, J lost 0 bases, and 13 bases lay in between. Repertoires were generated with immunoSEQ multiplex PCR, while TCRdb's copy carries only in-frame clones and drops some. The repertoire consists of about 76,000 clones, with around 93% occurring once and the leading ten covering about 0.91%. V is TRBV30 and J is TRBJ1-3; tentative D call: TRBD1 (5 bases). The receptor was derived from a woman of 80 years or more with urothelial cancer. Here the sequenced sample was PBMCs, taken around atezolizumab (anti-PD-L1) treatment. CDR3 nucleotides: TGTGCCTGGATCTCCCGGGGGAGCTCTGGAAACACCATATATTTT. Protein sequence: CAWISRGSSGNTIYF.